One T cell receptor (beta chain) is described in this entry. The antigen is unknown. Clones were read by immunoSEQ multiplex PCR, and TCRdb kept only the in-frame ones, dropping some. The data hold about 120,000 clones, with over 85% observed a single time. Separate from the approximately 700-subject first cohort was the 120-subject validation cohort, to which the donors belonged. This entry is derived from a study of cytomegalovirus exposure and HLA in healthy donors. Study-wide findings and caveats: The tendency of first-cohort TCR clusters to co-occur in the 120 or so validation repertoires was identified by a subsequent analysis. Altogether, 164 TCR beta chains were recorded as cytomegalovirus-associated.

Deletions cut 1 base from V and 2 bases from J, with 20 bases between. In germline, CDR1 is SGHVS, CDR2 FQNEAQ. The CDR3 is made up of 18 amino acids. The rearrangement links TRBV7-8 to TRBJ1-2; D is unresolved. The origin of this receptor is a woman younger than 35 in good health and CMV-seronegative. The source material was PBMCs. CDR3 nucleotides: TGTGCCAGCAGCTTAGAGCAGGCAGGAAGGTCCCGGAACTATGGCTACACCTTC. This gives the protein CASSLEQAGRSRNYGYTF.